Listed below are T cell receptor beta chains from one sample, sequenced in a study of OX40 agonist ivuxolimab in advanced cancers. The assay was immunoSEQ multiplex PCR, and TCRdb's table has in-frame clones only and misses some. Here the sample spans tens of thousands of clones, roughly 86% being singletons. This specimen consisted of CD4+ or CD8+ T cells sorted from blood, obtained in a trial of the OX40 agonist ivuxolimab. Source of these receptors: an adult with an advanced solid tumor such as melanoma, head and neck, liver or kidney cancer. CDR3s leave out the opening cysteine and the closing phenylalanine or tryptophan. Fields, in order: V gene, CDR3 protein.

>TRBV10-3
AISEWRGDGYT
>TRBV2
ASSVFPQETQY
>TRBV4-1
ASSRAGQGQETQY
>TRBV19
ASSIVVGEPNTEAF
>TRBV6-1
ASSGGGLAVNEQF
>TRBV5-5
ASSLTGSLTGNTIY
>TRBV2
ASSRAANYGYT
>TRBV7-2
ASSTGQGSWDTQY
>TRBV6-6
ASRGSTGNYGYT
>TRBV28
ASSFRGRSDYGYT
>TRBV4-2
ASSQGVGGFQETQY
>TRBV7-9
ASSLGTSGSGSYNEQF
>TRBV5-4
ASSLFQQETQY
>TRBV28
ASRKGQGVRRNTIY
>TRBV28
ASNPQGANTGELF
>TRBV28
ASTLEGAGLTPQY
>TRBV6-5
ASSPDNTYEQY
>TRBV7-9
ASSRLAGSEQY
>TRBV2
ASSRAIEQF
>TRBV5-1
ASSRGVRQTQY
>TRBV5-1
ASSYRDNTDTQY
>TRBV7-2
ASSLSRQGNTIY